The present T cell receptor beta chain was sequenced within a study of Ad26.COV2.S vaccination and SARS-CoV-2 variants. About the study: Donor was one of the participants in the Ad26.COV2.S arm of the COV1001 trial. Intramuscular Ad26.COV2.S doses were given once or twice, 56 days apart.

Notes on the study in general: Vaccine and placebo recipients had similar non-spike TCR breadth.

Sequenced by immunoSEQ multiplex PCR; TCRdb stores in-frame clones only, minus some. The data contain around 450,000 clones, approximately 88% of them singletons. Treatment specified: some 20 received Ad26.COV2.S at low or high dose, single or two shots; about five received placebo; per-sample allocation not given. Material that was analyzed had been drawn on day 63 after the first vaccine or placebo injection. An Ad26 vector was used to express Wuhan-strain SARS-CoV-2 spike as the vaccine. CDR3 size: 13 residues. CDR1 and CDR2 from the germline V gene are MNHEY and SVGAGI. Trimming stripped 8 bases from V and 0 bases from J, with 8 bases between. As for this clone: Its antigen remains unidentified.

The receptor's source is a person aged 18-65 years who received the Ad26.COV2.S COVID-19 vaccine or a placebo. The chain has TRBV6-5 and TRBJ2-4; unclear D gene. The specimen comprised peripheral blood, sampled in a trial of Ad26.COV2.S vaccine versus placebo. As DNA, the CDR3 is TGTGCCAGCCGAACCTTAGCCAAAAACATTCAGTACTTC. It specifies CASRTLAKNIQYF.